The clone carrying this TCR beta chain has a single count. Its antigen remains unidentified. Germline values: CDR1 SGDLS, CDR2 YYNGEE. Unmatched junction bases numbered 4, after V lost 0 bases and J lost 4 bases. CDR3 length: 15 residues. This was the immunoSEQ v3.0 assay at survey level. Profiling relied on immunoSEQ multiplex PCR, and the TCRdb table lists in-frame clones only, not all of them. The sample has 15,000 or so clones, about 86% seen once; the top ten hold about 15%. The data belong to a study of long-term antiretroviral therapy in people with HIV. Regarding the study as a whole: HIV repertoires spanned narrower CDR3 length ranges than controls. Therapy changes, viral resistance and ART adherence were not documented in the available data.

The sequence was collected from a woman between 25 and 40 years old with HIV. The chain carries TRBV9 and TRBJ2-1; TRBD2 aligns across 7 bases. The source material was unsorted PBMCs, sampled around 2.3 years before starting antiretroviral therapy. Here the CDR3 DNA reads TGTGCCAGCAGCGTAGATGGGGGGGGGTACAATGAGCAGTTCTTC. It specifies CASSVDGGGYNEQFF.